This T cell receptor (beta chain) derives from a study of molecular identifiers for immune sequencing clone quantification. Overall study findings and caveats: Clones above 20 RNA copies contained over 98% of effector molecules but under 1% of naive ones. With a barcode shared among identical TCR molecules, highly expanded clone sizes could be underestimated.

Libraries from naive CD8 cells were generated from roughly 18,000 to 920,000 sorted cells (with 10%, 30% or 50% RNA). Sorting captured naive CD8 T cells as CD8+CD4-CCR7+CD45RA+. TCRdb reprocessed the PCR reads with MiXCR, giving one entry per CDR3 protein. Here the sample spans about 630,000 distinct CDR3 sequences, around 25% being singletons. This clonotype occurred a few times. Antigen specificity is unknown. This receptor was obtained from a human donor in good health. Some libraries in this study had Jurkat cell RNA spiked in. Sample: naive CD8+ T cells from blood, with Jurkat cell RNA spiked in. Subset of the sample: FACS-sorted CD8+CD4-CCR7+CD45RA+ naive T cells.

Here the CDR3 DNA reads TGTGCCAGCAGCAACAGCCGGAGCAGACAAGAGACCCAGTACTTC. Amino acid sequence: CASSNSRSRQETQYF. This chain uses TRBV21-1 with TRBJ2-5. TRBV21-1 counts as a pseudogene. This CDR3 has 15 amino acids.